The following is a TCR beta chain sequence with its context. Original processing notes: Amplified reference gene primers provided the basis for estimating nucleated cell counts. This table comes from immunoSEQ multiplex PCR, and its TCRdb copy is limited to in-frame clones, with some not included. Clonal size and the V and J genes are those of that table, whereas D and trimming came from the DNA. The data hold around 390,000 clones, with approximately 90% observed a single time. The data belong to a study of blood T cell repertoires in COVID-19. In terms of age and location, participants ranged from roughly 18 to 95 years and lived in approximately 24 US areas. Specimen: PBMCs or T cells enriched from blood (not recorded which). The source is a woman in her 50s who had recovered from COVID-19.

This CDR3 reads CASSLGTSGPTDTQYF. The CDR3 DNA is TGTGCCAGCAGCTTAGGGACTAGCGGGCCCACAGATACGCAGTATTTT. The chain joins TRBV7-9 to TRBJ2-3; 11 bases line up with TRBD2. CDR1 SEHNR and CDR2 FQNEAQ come from the germline V gene (reference sequence). This CDR3 has 16 amino acids. The V and J ends lost 1 base and 2 bases, in that order; junction bases with no gene match: 2.